This T cell receptor beta chain comes out of a study of T cells of healthy individuals. This clonotype was seen a handful of times. TCRdb passed the 5' RACE reads through MiXCR, listing each CDR3 protein once. The sample records around 53,000 distinct CDR3 sequences, about 15% being singletons. This CDR3 is built from 15 residues. Germline V lookup: CDR1 KGHDR, CDR2 SFDVKD. Between the trimmed V and J ends, which lost 1 base and 2 bases, there was a span of 10 bases. The sequence was collected from a human donor in good health. The gene calls are TRBV24-1 and TRBJ2-5; a possible D gene is TRBD2 (5 bases). CDR3 DNA: TGTGCCACCAGTGATTTCCTGGACTCACAAGAGACCCAGTACTTC. This encodes CATSDFLDSQETQYF.